This TCR beta chain stems from a study of metastatic and nonmetastatic thyroid tumors. Overall study context: A comparison of repertoires was made across blood and tumor or nodule tissue from malignant and benign thyroid patients.

Under the authors' procedure: Between-group CDR3 differences, defined by clinicopathological status, yielded a distant-metastasis classifier for papillary thyroid cancer. TCRdb re-processed the PCR reads through MiXCR. The V and J calls here are based on TCRdb, not the publication. The sample gives about 41,000 clones, approximately 10% of which show up once; approximately 22% is in the top ten. CDR3 length: 15 amino acids. Each patient came to thyroid surgery without any prior treatment (of any kind). Only a few counts were recorded for this clone. Its ends do not fully match the called genes, so a read error is possible.

Sequencing used blood. The chain has TRBV12-3 or TRBV12-4 and TRBJ2-5; no definite D call. The TCR originated in a female donor with papillary thyroid cancer or a benign thyroid nodule (not recorded which). Some clones in this sample may be carry-over from other donors' samples. The CDR3 DNA is TGTGCCAGCAGTTCGACCGCTGGGTTACAAGAGACCAAGTACTTC. Translated, it gives CASSSTAGLQETKYF.